The clone carrying this T cell receptor (beta chain) was observed many times. These data come from a study of regulatory T cells in long-lasting Graves disease. Relying on iRepertoire HTBI primers and Arm-PCR of CDR3 regions, the team built TCR beta libraries. TCRdb redid the calling of the multiplex PCR reads with MiXCR, one entry per CDR3 protein. This repertoire shows 400,000 to 500,000 distinct CDR3 sequences, around 17% found once; its top ten account for 23%. Time point in this sample: newly diagnosed GD, antithyroid drugs for less than 3 months. PBMCs were the source of the RNA used for TCR sequencing. Germline loops: CDR1 MNHEY, CDR2 SVGEGT. V lost 6 bases and J lost 4, with 13 bases in between. This CDR3 comprises 14 residues. The sample was also reused in another study, on T cells in Graves' hyperthyroidism and ophthalmopathy.

The material was peripheral blood mononuclear cells (PBMCs), obtained at new diagnosis, from a patient treated with antithyroid drugs. The receptor was isolated from a woman aged 18-30 years with Graves disease. The chain joins TRBV6-2 or TRBV6-3 to TRBJ2-1, with D tentatively TRBD2 (6 bases). CDR3 sequence: CASRGSGGYNEQFF. The CDR3 bases are TGTGCCAGCAGAGGTAGCGGAGGTTACAATGAGCAGTTCTTC.